This T cell receptor (beta chain) was retrieved from a study of blood T cell repertoires in COVID-19. Study-level information: The United States, Italy and Spain provided the acute and convalescent COVID-19 samples. T cells, B-cell-depleted T cells, or PBMCs supplied cDNA or gDNA.

Original handling: Researchers report that nucleated cell counts were estimated from reference gene primer amplification. The assay was immunoSEQ multiplex PCR, and TCRdb's table has in-frame clones only and misses some. The DNA gave D and trimming, while V, J and clone size come from that table. The data contain over 200,000 clones, around 90% of them singletons. This CDR3 has 15 amino acids. Looked up from germline, CDR1 is SGHVS and CDR2 is FQNEAQ. The V gene end was trimmed by 0 bases and the J gene end by 5 bases; junction bases not matched to a gene: 3. A single count supports this clone. The source of this sequence is a man aged 55 to 69 who had recovered from COVID-19. The sequenced sample was peripheral blood. The rearrangement uses TRBV7-8 and TRBJ1-2; 10 bases are shared with TRBD1. The CDR3 nucleotides are TGTGCCAGCAGCTTAGCCCCGGGACAGGGGTATGGCTACACCTTC. Translating gives CASSLAPGQGYGYTF. The full variable domain, with the rest looked up from reference TRBV7-8 and TRBJ1-2, is GAGVSQSPRYKVAKRGQDVALRCDPISGHVSLFWYQQALGQGPEFLTYFQNEAQLDKSGLPSDRFFAERPEGSVSTLKIQRTQQEDSAVYLCASSLAPGQGYGYTFGSGTRLTVV.